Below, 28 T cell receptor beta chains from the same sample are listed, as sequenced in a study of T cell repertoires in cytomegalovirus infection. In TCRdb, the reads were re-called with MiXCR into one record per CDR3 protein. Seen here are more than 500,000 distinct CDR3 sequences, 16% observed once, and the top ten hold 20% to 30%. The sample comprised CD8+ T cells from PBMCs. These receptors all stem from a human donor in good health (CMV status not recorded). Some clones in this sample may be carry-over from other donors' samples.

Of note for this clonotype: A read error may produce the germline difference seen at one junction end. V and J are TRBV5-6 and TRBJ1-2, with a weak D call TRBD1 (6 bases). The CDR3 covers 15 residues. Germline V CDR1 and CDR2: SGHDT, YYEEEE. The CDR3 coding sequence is TGTGCCAGCAGCTTAGGGACAAAGGACCGCTATGGCTACAACTTC. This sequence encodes CASSLGTKDRYGYNF.

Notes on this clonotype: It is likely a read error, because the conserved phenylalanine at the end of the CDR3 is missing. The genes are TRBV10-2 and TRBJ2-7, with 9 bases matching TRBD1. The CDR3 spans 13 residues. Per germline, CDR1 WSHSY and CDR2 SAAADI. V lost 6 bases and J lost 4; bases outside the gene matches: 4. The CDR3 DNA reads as TGCGCCAGCAGGCCGGGACAGGGATACGAGCAGTACTTA. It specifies CASRPGQGYEQYL.

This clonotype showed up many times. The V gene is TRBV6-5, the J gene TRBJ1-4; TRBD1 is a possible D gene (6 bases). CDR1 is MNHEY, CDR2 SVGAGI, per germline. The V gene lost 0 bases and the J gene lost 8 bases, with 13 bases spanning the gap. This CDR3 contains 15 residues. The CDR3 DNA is TGTGCCAGCAGTTACTCCGGCAGGGGAGGGGAAAAACTGTTTTTT. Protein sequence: CASSYSGRGGEKLFF.

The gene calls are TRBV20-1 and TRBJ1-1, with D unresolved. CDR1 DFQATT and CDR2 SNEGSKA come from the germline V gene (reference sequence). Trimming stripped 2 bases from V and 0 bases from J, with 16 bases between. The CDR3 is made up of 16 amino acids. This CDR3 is CSARLLLDLMNTEAFF. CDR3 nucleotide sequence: TGCAGTGCTAGATTATTACTTGATTTGATGAACACTGAAGCTTTCTTT.

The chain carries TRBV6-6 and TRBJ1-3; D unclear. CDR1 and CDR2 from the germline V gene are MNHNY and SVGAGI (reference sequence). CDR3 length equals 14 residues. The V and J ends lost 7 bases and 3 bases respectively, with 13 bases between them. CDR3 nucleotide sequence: TGTGCCAGCACCACCCGGGGAAATGGAAACACCATATATTTT. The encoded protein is CASTTRGNGNTIYF.

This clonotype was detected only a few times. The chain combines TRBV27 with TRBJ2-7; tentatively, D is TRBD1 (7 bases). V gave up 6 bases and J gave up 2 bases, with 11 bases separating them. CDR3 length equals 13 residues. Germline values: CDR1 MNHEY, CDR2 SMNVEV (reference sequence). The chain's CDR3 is CASSRRGAYEQYF. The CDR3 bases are TGTGCCAGCAGCCGCAGGGGGGCCTACGAGCAGTACTTC.

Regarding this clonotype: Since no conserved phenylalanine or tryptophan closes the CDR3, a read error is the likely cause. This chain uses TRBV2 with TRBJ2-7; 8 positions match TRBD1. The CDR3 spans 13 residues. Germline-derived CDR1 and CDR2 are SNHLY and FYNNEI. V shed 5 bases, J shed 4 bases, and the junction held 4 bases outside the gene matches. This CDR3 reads CASSFQGAYEQYL. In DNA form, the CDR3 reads TGTGCCAGCAGTTTTCAGGGGGCGTACGAGCAGTACTTA.

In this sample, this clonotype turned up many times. CDR3 in amino acids: CASSLRDPQGEQFF. In nucleotides, the CDR3 is TGTGCCAGCAGTCTCAGGGACCCCCAGGGTGAGCAGTTCTTC. This sequence joins TRBV6-1 and TRBJ2-1; D tentatively reads TRBD1 or TRBD2 (5 bases each). The CDR3 is 14 amino acids. Trimming pared 5 bases from V and 9 bases from J, leaving 17 bases between. Germline V CDR1 and CDR2: MNHNS, SASEGT.

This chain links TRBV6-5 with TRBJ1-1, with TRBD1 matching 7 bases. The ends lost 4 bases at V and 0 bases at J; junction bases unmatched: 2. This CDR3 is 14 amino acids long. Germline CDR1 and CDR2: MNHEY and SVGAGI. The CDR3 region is CASSWGQLNTEAFF. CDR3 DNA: TGTGCCAGCAGTTGGGGACAGTTGAACACTGAAGCTTTCTTT.

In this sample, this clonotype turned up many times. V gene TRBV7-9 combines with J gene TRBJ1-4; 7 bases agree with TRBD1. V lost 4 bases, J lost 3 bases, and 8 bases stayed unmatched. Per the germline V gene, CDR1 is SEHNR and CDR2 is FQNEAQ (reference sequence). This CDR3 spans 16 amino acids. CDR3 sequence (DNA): TGTGCCAGCAGCTGGGCACCGGGACAGTCTAATGAAAAACTGTTTTTT. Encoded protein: CASSWAPGQSNEKLFF.

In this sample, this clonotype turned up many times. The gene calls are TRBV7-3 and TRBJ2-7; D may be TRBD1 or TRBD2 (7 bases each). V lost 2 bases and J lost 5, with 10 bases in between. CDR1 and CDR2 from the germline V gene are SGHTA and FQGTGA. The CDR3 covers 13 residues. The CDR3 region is CASSLSGGDEQYF. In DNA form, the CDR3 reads TGTGCCAGCAGCTTATCAGGGGGGGACGAGCAGTACTTC.

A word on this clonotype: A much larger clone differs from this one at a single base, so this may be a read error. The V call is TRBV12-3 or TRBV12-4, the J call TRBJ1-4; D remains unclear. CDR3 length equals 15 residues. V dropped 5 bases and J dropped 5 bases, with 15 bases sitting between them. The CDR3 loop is CASSPHAFPNEKLFF. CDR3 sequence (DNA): TGTGCCAGCAGTCCCCACGCTTTCCCCAATGAAAAACTGTTTTTT.

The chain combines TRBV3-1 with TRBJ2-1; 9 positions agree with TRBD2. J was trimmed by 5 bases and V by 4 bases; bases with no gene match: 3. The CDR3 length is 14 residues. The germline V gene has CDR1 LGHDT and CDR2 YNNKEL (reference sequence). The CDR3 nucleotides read TGTGCCAGCAGCCCTAGCGGGAACCACAATGAGCAGTTCTTC. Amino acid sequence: CASSPSGNHNEQFF.

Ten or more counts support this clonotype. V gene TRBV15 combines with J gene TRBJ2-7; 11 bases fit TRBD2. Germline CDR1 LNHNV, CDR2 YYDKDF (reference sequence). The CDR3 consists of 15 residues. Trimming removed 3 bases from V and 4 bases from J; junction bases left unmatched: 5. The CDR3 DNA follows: TGTGCCACCAGCAGGACTAGCGGGATAGGGTACGAGCAGTACTTC. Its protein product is CATSRTSGIGYEQYF.

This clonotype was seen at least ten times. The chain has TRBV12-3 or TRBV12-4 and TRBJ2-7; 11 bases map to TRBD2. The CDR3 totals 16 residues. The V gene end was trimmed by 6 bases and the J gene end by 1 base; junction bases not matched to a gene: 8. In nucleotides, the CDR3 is TGTGCCAGCAGATTTGGACTAGCGGGCGAATCCTACGAGCAGTACTTC. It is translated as CASRFGLAGESYEQYF.

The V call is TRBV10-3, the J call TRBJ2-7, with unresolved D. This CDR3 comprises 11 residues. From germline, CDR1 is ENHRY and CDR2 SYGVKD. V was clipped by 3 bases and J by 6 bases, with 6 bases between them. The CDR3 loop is CAISESVEQYF. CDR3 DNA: TGTGCCATCAGTGAATCGGTCGAGCAGTACTTC.

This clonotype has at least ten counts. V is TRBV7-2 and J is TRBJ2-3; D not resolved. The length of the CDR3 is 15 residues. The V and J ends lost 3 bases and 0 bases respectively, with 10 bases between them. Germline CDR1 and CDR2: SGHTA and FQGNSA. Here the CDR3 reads CASSFAVGSTDTQYF. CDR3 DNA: TGTGCCAGCAGCTTTGCGGTGGGGAGCACAGATACGCAGTATTTT.

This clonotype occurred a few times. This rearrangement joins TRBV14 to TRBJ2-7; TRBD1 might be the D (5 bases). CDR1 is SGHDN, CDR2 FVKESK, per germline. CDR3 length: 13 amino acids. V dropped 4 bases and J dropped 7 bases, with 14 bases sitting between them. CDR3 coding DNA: TGTGCCAGCAGCCGCAGACAGACTGGGGAGCAGTACTTC. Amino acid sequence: CASSRRQTGEQYF.

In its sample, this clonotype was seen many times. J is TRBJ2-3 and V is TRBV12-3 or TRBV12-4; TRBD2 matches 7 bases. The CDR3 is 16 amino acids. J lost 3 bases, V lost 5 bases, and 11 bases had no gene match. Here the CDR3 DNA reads TGTGCCAGCAGTCCCCGGCCGGGAGGAGGGACAGATACGCAGTATTTT. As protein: CASSPRPGGGTDTQYF.

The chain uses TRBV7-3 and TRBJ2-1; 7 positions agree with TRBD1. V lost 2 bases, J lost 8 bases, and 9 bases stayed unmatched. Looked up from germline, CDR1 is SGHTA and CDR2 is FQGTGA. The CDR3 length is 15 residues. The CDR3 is CASSLRQGVGDEQFF. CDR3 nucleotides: TGTGCCAGCAGCTTACGACAGGGAGTTGGAGATGAGCAGTTCTTC.

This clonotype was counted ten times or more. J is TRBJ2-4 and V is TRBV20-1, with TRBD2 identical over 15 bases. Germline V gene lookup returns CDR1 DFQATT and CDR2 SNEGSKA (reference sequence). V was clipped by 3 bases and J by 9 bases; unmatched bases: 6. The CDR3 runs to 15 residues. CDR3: CSASMGLAGGAIQYF. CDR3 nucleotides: TGCAGTGCTAGTATGGGACTAGCGGGAGGAGCCATTCAGTACTTC.

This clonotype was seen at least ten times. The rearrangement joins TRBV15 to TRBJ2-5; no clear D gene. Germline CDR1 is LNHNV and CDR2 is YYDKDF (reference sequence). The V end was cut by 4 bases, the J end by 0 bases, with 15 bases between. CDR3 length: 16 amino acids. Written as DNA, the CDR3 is TGTGCCACCAGCACCGGGTGGGGTGGTAACCAAGAGACCCAGTACTTC. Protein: CATSTGWGGNQETQYF.

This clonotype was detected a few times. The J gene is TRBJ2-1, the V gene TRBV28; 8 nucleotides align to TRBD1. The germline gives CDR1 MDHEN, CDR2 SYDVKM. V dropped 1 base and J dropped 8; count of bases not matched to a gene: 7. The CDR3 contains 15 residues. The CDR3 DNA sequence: TGTGCCAGCAGTTTATCGGACAGGGAAGGCTATGAGCAGTTCTTC. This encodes CASSLSDREGYEQFF.

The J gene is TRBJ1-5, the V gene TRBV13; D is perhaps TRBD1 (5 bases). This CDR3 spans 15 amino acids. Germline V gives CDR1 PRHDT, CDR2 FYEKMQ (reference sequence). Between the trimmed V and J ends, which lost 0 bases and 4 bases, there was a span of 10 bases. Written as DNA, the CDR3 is TGTGCCAGCAGCTTAGGCCGCAGGGCGAATCAGCCCCAGCATTTT. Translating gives CASSLGRRANQPQHF.

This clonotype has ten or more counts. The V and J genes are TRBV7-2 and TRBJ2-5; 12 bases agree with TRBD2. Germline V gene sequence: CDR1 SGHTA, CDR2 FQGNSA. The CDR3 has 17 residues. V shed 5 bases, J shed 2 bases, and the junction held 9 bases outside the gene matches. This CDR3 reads CASSDPSLAGGQETQYF. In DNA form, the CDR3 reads TGTGCCAGCAGCGACCCTTCTCTAGCGGGGGGGCAAGAGACCCAGTACTTC.

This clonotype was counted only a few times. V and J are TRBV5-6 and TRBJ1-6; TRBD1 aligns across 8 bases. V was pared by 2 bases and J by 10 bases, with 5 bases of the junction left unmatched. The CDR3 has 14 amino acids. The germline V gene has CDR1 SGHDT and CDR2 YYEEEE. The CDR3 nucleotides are TGTGCCAGCAGCTTCGGGACAGGTCTCTCACCCCTCCACTTT. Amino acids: CASSFGTGLSPLHF.

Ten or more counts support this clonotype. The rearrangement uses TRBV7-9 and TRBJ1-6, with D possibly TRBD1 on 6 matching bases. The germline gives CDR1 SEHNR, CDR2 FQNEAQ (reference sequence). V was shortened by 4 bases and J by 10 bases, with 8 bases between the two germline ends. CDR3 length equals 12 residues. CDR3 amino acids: CASSSDRSPLHF. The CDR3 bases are TGTGCCAGCAGCTCCGACAGGTCACCCCTCCACTTT.

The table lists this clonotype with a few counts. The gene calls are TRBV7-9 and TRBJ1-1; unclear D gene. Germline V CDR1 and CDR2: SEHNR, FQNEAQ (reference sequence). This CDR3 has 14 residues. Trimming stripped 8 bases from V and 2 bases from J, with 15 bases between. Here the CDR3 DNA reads TGTGCCAGCGTCCTCGGGCAGTATAACACTGAAGCTTTCTTT. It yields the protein CASVLGQYNTEAFF.